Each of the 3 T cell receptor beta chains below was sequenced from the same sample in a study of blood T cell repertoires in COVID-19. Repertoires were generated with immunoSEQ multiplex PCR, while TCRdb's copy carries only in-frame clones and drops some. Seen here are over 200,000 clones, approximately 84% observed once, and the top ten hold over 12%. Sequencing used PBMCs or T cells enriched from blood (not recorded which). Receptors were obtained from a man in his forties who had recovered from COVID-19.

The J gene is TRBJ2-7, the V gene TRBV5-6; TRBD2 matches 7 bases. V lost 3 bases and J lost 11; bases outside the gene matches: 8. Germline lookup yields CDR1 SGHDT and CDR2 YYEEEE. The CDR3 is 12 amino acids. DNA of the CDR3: TGTGCCAGCAGCTCGTACTCTGGGACTAAGTACTTC. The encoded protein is CASSSYSGTKYF.

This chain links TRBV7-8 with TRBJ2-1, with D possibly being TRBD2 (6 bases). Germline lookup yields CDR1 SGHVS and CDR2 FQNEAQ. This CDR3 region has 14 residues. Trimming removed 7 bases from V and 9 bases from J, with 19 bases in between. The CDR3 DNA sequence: TGTGCCAGCACCGAGGGTACGGGGGATCGTGAGCAGTTCTTC. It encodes CASTEGTGDREQFF.

The CDR3 coding sequence is TGTGCCAGCAGTCTATCCCGGGACACAGATACGCAGTATTTT. Translated, it gives CASSLSRDTDTQYF. The rearrangement uses TRBV7-2 and TRBJ2-3, with D tentatively TRBD2 (5 bases). The ends were cut back, 6 bases at V and 2 bases at J, with 12 bases in the middle. From germline, CDR1 is SGHTA and CDR2 FQGNSA. There are 14 residues in the CDR3.